The rows below give T cell receptor beta chains drawn from one sample of a study of T cells in Graves' hyperthyroidism and ophthalmopathy. TCRdb itself ran the multiplex PCR reads through MiXCR, one entry per CDR3 protein. This sample yields some 650,000 distinct CDR3 sequences, of which 16% are seen a single time; around 3.3% belongs to the top ten. The sequenced sample was blood. The receptors were gathered from a woman in her 40s with Graves' ophthalmopathy. Each CDR3 is given with its conserved first and last residue. A D gene is named only where the DNA matches it firmly. A row's size may be missing; if present it is once, few, many or a size class.

D gene,V gene,J gene,clone size,CDR3 DNA,CDR3 protein
-,TRBV3-1,TRBJ1-5,many,TGTGCCAGCAGCCAATATACAGGGCTGACCCCCCAGCATTTT,CASSQYTGLTPQHF
-,TRBV20-1,TRBJ2-1,many,TGCAGTGCTAGAGATGCTCTAGCGCCCTACAATGAGCAGTTCTTC,CSARDALAPYNEQFF
-,TRBV5-1,TRBJ1-6,-,TGCGCCAGCAGCTTGGTCGCGGTGGGTTCACCCCTCCACTTT,CASSLVAVGSPLHF
-,TRBV11-2,TRBJ1-5,many,TGTGCCAGCAGCTTAGATTGGAGCCAGCCCCAGCATTTT,CASSLDWSQPQHF
-,TRBV5-1,TRBJ1-6,-,TGCGCCAGCAGAGGGGGGGACTCCTATAATTCACCCCTCCACTTT,CASRGGDSYNSPLHF
TRBD2,TRBV12-3/TRBV12-4,TRBJ2-3,many,TGTGCCAGCAACGCTCTAGCGGGAGCAGATACGCAGTATTTT,CASNALAGADTQYF
-,TRBV7-9,TRBJ2-5,few,TGTGCCAGCAGCTTGGAGTCCCAGACAGAGACCCAGTACTTC,CASSLESQTETQYF
TRBD2,TRBV5-1,TRBJ2-7,-,TGCGCCAGCAGCCCCGGGACTAGCGGATTTTTCGACGAGCAGTACTTC,CASSPGTSGFFDEQYF
-,TRBV6-1,TRBJ1-1,few,TGTGCCAGCAGGCCGGTTCATGGTGAAGCTTTCTTT,CASRPVHGEAFF
-,TRBV9,TRBJ2-1,-,TGTGCCAGCAGCCGGGGACTGACCTCCTACAATGAGCAGTTCTTC,CASSRGLTSYNEQFF
TRBD1,TRBV29-1,TRBJ2-7,few,TGCAGCGTTGAGGTTACAGGGGGAGCCTACGAGCAGTACTTC,CSVEVTGGAYEQYF
TRBD1,TRBV5-1,TRBJ1-1,-,TGCGCCGGCAGCTTACAGGGGACTGAAGCTTTCTTT,CAGSLQGTEAFF
TRBD1,TRBV24-1,TRBJ2-3,-,TGTGCCACCAGTGATCCTGGACAGGGGTCTACAGATACGCAGTATTTT,CATSDPGQGSTDTQYF
TRBD1,TRBV6-1,TRBJ2-7,many,TGTGCCAGCAGTCCCGGGGACAGAGCAGTCTACGAGCAGTACTTC,CASSPGDRAVYEQYF
TRBD1,TRBV7-2,TRBJ2-7,few,TGTGCCAGCAGCCCGACAGGGAACGAGCAGTACTTC,CASSPTGNEQYF
-,TRBV29-1,TRBJ2-7,-,TGCAGCGTCCTTCACGGCCCCTACGAGCAGTACTTC,CSVLHGPYEQYF
TRBD1,TRBV19,TRBJ2-5,-,TGTGCCAGTAGTACGGACAGGGAAGAGACCCAGTACTTC,CASSTDREETQYF
-,TRBV7-6,TRBJ2-7,-,TGTGCCAGCAGCTTAGCTGGGAACAATGAGCAGTACTTC,CASSLAGNNEQYF
-,TRBV6-1,TRBJ1-1,few,TGTGCCAGCAGTCGAGACAGGCGTGAAGCTTTCTTT,CASSRDRREAFF
TRBD1,TRBV9,TRBJ2-7,-,TGTGCCAGCAGCGCGTCCGGGACAGGGGTATACGAGCAGTACTTC,CASSASGTGVYEQYF
TRBD2,TRBV7-2,TRBJ2-3,few,TGTGCCAGCAGCTTAGCGCTGGCGGGGGGAACCACAGATACGCAGTATTTT,CASSLALAGGTTDTQYF
-,TRBV5-1,TRBJ2-1,few,TGCGCCAGCAGCTTGAAGGGCAGGAGCTCCTACAATGAGCAGTTCTTC,CASSLKGRSSYNEQFF
TRBD1,TRBV3-1,TRBJ1-1,many,TGTGCCTCTACCGGACAGGTACCAAACACTGAAGCTTTCTTT,CASTGQVPNTEAFF
TRBD1,TRBV12-3/TRBV12-4,TRBJ1-5,few,TGTGCCAGCACCCTGGGACAGTTTGGGAGCAATCAGCCCCAGCATTTT,CASTLGQFGSNQPQHF
-,TRBV20-1,TRBJ2-5,few,TGCAGTGCTCCCCTAGGCGGACTTGGGGAGACCCAGTACTTC,CSAPLGGLGETQYF
TRBD1,TRBV6-1,TRBJ1-1,many,TGTGCCAGCACAGTGGGACAGTGGACCACTGAAGCTTTCTTT,CASTVGQWTTEAFF
-,TRBV6-1,TRBJ2-7,-,TGTGCCAGCAGTGAAGGTGCAGGGTACTACGAGCAGTACTTC,CASSEGAGYYEQYF
-,TRBV27,TRBJ2-7,few,TGTGCCAGCAGTTTATCGACTAACTCCTACGAGCAGTACTTC,CASSLSTNSYEQYF
TRBD1,TRBV2,TRBJ1-1,many,TGTGCCAGCAGCGGGGACAGGTTTAACACTGAAGCTTTCTTT,CASSGDRFNTEAFF
TRBD1,TRBV19,TRBJ1-1,-,TGTGCCAGTAGGACCGGACAGGGGTCGAACACTGAAGCTTTCTTT,CASRTGQGSNTEAFF
-,TRBV20-1,TRBJ2-2,many,TGCAGTGCTAGAGGGCTCATGCGGATGAACACCGGGGAGCTGTTTTTT,CSARGLMRMNTGELFF
TRBD1,TRBV12-3/TRBV12-4,TRBJ1-6,-,TGTGCCAGCAGTTTTGGCCAGGGGGGGGGCAGTAATTCACCCCTCCACTTT,CASSFGQGGGSNSPLHF
TRBD2,TRBV10-3,TRBJ2-3,many,TGTGCCATCAGTGAGGGTCTAGCGGGAGGGTCGGATACGCAGTATTTT,CAISEGLAGGSDTQYF
-,TRBV18,TRBJ1-2,many,TGTGCCAGCTCACCAGGAGAGGGCCGTTATGGCTACACCTTC,CASSPGEGRYGYTF
-,TRBV14,TRBJ2-7,-,TGTGCCAGCAGCCAAGAATACTACCGGGGGCGGGGAGGCTACGAGCAGTACTTC,CASSQEYYRGRGGYEQYF
-,TRBV6-1,TRBJ2-3,-,TGTGCCAGCTTTTCCAAGGGTCGCACAGATACGCAGTATTTT,CASFSKGRTDTQYF
TRBD1,TRBV11-2,TRBJ1-3,few,TGTGCCAGCACCGGGACAGGGATAGGCACCATATATTTT,CASTGTGIGTIYF
-,TRBV6-2/TRBV6-3,TRBJ2-1,few,TGTGCCAGCAGGGGGGGCGGGGGAAATTTTATTAAAGCAAGCTCCTACAATGAGCAGTTCTTC,CASRGGGGNFIKASSYNEQFF
TRBD2,TRBV5-1,TRBJ2-3,many,TGCGCCAGCAGCTTTGGACTAGCGGGAGGCTCAGATACGCAGTATTTT,CASSFGLAGGSDTQYF
TRBD1,TRBV30,TRBJ2-2,few,TGTGCCTGGAGGCCACACAGGGGAACGAACACCGGGGAGCTGTTTTTT,CAWRPHRGTNTGELFF
TRBD2,TRBV6-2/TRBV6-3,TRBJ2-5,-,TGTGCCAGCACATACGGACCCCGGCGCGGGGGTGTAGAGACCCAGTACTTC,CASTYGPRRGGVETQYF
-,TRBV3-1,TRBJ2-1,many,TGTGCCAGCAGCCAAGGTTCCCACAATGAGCAGTTCTTC,CASSQGSHNEQFF
-,TRBV2,TRBJ1-2,many,TGTGCCAGCAGGGACGAGACGCCGATTAACTATGGCTACACCTTC,CASRDETPINYGYTF
-,TRBV4-1,TRBJ1-1,few,TGCGCCAGCAGCCATTTAACAGCGTACGCTGAAGCTTTCTTT,CASSHLTAYAEAFF
-,TRBV10-3,TRBJ2-3,many,TGTGCCATCAGTGACAGATCCATAGATACGCAGTATTTT,CAISDRSIDTQYF
TRBD1,TRBV30,TRBJ1-5,-,TGTGCCTGGAGTCTTAGGGCAGGGGGCAATAGCAATCAGCCCCAGCATTTT,CAWSLRAGGNSNQPQHF
TRBD2,TRBV7-2,TRBJ2-7,many,TGTGCCAGCATCATAAAAGCGGGGGACTCCTCCTACGAGCAGTACTTC,CASIIKAGDSSYEQYF